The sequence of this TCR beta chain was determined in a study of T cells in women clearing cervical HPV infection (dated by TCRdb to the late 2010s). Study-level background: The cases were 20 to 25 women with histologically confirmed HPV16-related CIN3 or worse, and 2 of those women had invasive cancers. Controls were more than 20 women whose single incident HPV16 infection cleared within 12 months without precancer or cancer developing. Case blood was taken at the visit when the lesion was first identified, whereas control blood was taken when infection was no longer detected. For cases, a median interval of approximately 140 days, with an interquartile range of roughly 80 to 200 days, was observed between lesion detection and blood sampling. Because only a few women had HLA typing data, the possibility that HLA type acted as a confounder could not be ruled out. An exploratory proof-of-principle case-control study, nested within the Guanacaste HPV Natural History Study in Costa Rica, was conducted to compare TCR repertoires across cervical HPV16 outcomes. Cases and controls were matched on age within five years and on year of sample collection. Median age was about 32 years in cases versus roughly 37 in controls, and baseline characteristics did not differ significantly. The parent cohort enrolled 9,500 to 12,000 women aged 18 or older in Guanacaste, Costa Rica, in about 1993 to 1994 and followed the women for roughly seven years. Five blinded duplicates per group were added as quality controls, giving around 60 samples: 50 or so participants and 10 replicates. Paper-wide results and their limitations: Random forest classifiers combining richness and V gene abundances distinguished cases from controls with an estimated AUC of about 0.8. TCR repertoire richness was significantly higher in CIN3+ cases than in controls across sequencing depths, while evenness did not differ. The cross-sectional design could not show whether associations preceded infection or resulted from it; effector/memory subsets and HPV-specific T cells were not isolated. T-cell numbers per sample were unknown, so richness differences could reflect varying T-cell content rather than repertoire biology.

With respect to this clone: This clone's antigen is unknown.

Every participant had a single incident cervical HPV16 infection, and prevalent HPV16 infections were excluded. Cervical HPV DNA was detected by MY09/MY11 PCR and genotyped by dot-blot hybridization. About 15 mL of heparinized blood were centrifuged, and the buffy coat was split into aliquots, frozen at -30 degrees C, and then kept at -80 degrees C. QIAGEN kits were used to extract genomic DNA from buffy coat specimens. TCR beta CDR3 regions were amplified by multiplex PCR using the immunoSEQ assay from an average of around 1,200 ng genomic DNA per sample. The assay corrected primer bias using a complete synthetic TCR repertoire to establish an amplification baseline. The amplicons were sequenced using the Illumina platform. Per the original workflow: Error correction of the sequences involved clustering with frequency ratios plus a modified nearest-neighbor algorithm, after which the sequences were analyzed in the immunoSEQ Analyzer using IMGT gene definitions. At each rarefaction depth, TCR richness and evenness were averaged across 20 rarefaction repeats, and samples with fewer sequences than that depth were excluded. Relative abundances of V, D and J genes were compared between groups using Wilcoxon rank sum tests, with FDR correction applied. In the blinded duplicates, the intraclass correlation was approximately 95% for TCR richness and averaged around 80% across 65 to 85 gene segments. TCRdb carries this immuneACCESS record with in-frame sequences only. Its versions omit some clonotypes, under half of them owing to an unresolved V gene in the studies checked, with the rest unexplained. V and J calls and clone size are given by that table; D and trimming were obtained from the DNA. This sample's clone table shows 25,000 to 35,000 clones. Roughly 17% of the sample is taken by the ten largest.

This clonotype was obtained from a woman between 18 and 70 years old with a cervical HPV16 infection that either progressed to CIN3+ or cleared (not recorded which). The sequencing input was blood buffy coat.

CDR3 region: CSVVSLQEAFF. Incomplete CDR3 DNA: TGCAGCGTTGTAAGTCTACAGGAA. The chain is assembled from TRBV29-1 and TRBJ1-1, with the D gene uncertain. The CDR3 end is not reached by the read, which stops 3 residues before it; the germline J gene fills it in. Its CDR3 holds 11 amino acids, cysteine through phenylalanine. The DNA covers only part of the CDR3, 24 bases in frame from base 1. CDR1 is given as SQVTM and CDR2 as ANQGSEA, both from the germline V gene.